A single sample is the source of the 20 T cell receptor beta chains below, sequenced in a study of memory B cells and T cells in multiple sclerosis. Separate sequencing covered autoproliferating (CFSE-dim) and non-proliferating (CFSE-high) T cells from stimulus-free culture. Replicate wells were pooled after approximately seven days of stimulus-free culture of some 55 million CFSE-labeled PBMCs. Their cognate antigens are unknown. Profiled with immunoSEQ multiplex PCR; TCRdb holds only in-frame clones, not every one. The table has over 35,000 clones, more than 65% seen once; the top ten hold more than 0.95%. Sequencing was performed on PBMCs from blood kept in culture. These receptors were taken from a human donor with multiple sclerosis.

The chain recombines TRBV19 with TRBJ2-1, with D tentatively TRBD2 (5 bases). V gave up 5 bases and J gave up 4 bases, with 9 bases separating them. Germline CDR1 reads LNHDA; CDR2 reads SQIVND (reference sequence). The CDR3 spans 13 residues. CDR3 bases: TGTGCCAGTAGTTCTAGGAGGTACAATGAGCAGTTCTTC. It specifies CASSSRRYNEQFF.

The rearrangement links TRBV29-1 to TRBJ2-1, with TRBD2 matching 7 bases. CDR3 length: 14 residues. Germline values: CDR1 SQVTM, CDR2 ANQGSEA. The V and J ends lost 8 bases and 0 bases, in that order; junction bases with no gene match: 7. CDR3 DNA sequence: TGCAGCCACCCGGGACTAAGCTCCTACAATGAGCAGTTCTTC. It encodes CSHPGLSSYNEQFF.

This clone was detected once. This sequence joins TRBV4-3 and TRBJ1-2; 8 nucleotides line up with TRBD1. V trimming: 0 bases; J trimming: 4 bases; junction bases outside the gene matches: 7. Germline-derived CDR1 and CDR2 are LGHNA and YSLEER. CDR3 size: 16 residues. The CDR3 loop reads CASSQDWDRTLYGYTF. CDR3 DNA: TGCGCCAGCAGCCAAGACTGGGACAGGACTCTCTATGGCTACACCTTC.

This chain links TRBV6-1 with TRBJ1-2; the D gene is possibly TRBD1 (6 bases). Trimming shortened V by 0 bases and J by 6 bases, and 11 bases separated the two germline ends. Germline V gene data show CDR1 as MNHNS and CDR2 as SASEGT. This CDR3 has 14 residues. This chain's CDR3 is CASSEAWGAHGYTF. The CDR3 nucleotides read TGTGCCAGCAGTGAAGCATGGGGGGCGCATGGCTACACCTTC.

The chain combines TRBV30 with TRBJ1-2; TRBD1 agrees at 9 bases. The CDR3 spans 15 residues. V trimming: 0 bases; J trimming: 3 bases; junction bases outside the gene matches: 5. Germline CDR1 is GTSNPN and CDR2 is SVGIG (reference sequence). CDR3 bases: TGTGCCTGGAGTGTGATGACAGGGGGTTACTATGGCTACACCTTC. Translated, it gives CAWSVMTGGYYGYTF.

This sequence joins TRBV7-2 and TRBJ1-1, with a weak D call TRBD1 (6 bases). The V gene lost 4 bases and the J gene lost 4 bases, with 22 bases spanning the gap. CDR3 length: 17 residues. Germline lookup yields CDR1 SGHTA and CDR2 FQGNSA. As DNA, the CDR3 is TGTGCCAGCAGCTCGAGACAGGTCGGAAGTGTTCGCACTGAAGCTTTCTTT. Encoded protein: CASSSRQVGSVRTEAFF.

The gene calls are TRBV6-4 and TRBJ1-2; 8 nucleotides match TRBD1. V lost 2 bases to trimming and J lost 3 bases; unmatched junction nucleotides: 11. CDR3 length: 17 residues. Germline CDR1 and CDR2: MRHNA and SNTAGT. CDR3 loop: CASSDLHKDRDDYGYTF. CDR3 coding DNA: TGTGCCAGCAGTGACCTACATAAGGACAGGGACGACTATGGCTACACCTTC.

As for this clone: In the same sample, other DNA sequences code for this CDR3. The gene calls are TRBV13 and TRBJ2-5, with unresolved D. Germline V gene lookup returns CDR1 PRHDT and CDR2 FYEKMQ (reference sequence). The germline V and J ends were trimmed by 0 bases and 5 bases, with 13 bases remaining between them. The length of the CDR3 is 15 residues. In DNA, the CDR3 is TGTGCCAGCAGCTTAGGCGCAGGAACCCGGGAGACCCAGTACTTC. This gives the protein CASSLGAGTRETQYF. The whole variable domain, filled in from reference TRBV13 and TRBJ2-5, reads AAGVIQSPRHLIKEKRETATLKCYPIPRHDTVYWYQQGPGQDPQFLISFYEKMQSDKGSIPDRFSAQQFSDYHSELNMSSLELGDSALYFCASSLGAGTRETQYFGPGTRLLVL.

The CDR3 loop reads CASSLGPLNSPLHF. CDR3 DNA: TGTGCCAGCAGTCTTGGCCCCCTTAATTCACCCCTCCACTTT. This chain connects TRBV2 to TRBJ1-6, with D uncertain. The germline V gene has CDR1 SNHLY and CDR2 FYNNEI. Trimming stripped 5 bases from V and 6 bases from J, with 11 bases between. The CDR3 runs 14 residues.

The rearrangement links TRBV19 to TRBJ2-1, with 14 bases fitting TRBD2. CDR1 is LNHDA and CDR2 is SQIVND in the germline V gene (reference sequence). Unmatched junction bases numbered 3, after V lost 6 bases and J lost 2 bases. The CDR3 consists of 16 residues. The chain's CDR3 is CASRTSGGAAYNEQFF. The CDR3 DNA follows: TGTGCCAGTAGGACTAGCGGGGGGGCCGCCTACAATGAGCAGTTCTTC.

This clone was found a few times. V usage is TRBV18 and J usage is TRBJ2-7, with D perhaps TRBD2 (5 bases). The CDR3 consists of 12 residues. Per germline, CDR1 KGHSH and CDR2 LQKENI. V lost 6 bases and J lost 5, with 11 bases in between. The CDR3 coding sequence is TGTGCCAGCTCTTACGAGGGCAACGAGCAGTACTTC. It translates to CASSYEGNEQYF.

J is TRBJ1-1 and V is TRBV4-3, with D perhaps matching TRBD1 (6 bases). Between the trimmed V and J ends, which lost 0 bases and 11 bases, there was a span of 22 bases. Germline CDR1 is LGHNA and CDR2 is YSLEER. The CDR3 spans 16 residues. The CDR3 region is CASSQEYSQGPLGAFF. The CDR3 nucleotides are TGCGCCAGCAGCCAAGAGTATTCTCAGGGGCCCCTAGGTGCTTTCTTT.

CDR3 DNA sequence: TGTGCCAGCAGTGAGAGGGACAGGGGGCCCTCGTCCCTCCACTTT. Translated: CASSERDRGPSSLHF. The rearrangement uses TRBV2 and TRBJ1-6; the match to TRBD1 covers 12 bases. The germline V gene encodes CDR1 SNHLY and CDR2 FYNNEI. Trimming removed 3 bases from V and 14 bases from J; junction bases left unmatched: 8. The CDR3 has 15 amino acids.

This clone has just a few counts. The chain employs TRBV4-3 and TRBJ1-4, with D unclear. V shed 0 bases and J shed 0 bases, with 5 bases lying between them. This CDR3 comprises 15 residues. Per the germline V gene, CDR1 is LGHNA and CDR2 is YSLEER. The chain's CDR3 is CASSQDRSTNEKLFF. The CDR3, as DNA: TGCGCCAGCAGCCAAGATCGGTCAACTAATGAAAAACTGTTTTTT.

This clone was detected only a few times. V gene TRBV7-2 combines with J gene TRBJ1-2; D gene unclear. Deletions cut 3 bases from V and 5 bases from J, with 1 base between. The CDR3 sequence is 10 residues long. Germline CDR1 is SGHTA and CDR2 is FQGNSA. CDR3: CASSFYGYTF. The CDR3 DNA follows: TGTGCCAGCAGCTTTTATGGCTACACCTTC.

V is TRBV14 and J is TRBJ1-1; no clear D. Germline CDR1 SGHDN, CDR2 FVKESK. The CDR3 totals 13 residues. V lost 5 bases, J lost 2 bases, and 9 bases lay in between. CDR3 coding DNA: TGTGCCAGCAGCGCTCAGGTAAACACTGAAGCTTTCTTT. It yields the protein CASSAQVNTEAFF.

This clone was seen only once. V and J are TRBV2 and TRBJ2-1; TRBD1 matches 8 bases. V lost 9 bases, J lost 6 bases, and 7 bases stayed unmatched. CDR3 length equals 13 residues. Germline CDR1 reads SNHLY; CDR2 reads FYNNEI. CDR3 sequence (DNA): TGTGCCAGTCTGGACAGGGTTTTCAATGAGCAGTTCTTC. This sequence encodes CASLDRVFNEQFF. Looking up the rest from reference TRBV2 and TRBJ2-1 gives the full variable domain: EPEVTQTPSHQVTQMGQEVILRCVPISNHLYFYWYRQILGQKVEFLVSFYNNEISEKSEIFDDQFSVERPDGSNFTLKIRSTKLEDSAMYFCASLDRVFNEQFFGPGTRLTVL.

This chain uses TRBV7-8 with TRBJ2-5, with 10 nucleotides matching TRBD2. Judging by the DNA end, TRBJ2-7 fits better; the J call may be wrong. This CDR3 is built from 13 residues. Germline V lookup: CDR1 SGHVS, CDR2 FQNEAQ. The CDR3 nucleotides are TGTGCCAGCAGCGGACTAGCGGAATACGAGCAGTACTTC. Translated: CASSGLAEYEQYF.

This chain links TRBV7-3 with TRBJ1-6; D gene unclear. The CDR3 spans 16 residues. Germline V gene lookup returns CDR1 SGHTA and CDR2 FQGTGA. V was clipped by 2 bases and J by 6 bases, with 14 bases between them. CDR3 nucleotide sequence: TGTGCCAGCAGCTTATACGGAAAACAGTTTAATTCACCCCTCCACTTT. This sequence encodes CASSLYGKQFNSPLHF. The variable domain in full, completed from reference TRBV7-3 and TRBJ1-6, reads GAGVSQTPSNKVTEKGKYVELRCDPISGHTALYWYRQSLGQGPEFLIYFQGTGAADDSGLPNDRFFAVRPEGSVSTLKIQRTERGDSAVYLCASSLYGKQFNSPLHFGNGTRLTVT.

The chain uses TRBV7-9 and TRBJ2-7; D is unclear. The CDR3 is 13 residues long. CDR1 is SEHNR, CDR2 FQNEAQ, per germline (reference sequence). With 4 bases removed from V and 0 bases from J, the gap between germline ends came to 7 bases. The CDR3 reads CASSSTPSYEQYF. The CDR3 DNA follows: TGTGCCAGCAGCTCCACCCCCTCCTACGAGCAGTACTTC.